Described below is a single TCR beta chain sequence and its context. Its antigen is unknown. Though nominally healthy at sampling, donors likely had unrecorded immune exposures. The data are from a study of cytomegalovirus exposure and HLA in healthy donors. Study conclusions and caveats: Presence/absence comparisons presumed near-even sequencing depth among donors.

The PCR made use of 60 Vbeta and 13 Jbeta primers. Profiling relied on immunoSEQ multiplex PCR, and the TCRdb table lists in-frame clones only, not all of them. The table lists about 190,000 clones. V was shortened by 0 bases and J by 2 bases, with 14 bases between the two germline ends. The germline V gene encodes CDR1 SGHVS and CDR2 FNYEAQ. The CDR3 length is 16 residues. The TCR originated in a man aged 30-40 years in good health and CMV-seronegative. The rearrangement joins TRBV7-6 to TRBJ2-7; D perhaps matches TRBD1 (6 bases). Sequencing input: PBMCs. The CDR3 sequence: CASSLAPRGRAYEQYF. CDR3 sequence (DNA): TGTGCCAGCAGCTTAGCGCCCAGGGGTAGAGCCTACGAGCAGTACTTC.